Included here is one T cell receptor beta chain sequence, with context. The CDR3 consists of 18 residues. Trimming took 6 bases from V and 0 from J; bases not matched to a gene: 9. From germline, CDR1 is ENHRY and CDR2 SYGVKD. Under the authors' procedure: From reference gene primer amplification, estimates of nucleated cell counts were derived. The protocol was immunoSEQ multiplex PCR, while the TCRdb copy is restricted to in-frame clones and leaves out a portion. V, J and clone size are taken as reported in that table, and D and trimming were inferred from the DNA itself. The table has under 130,000 clones, 85% seen once; the top ten hold around 4.3%. This specimen comes from a study of blood T cell repertoires in COVID-19. Overall study context: COVID-19 samples, acute and convalescent, were from the United States, Italy and Spain. PBMCs, B-cell-depleted T cells, or T cells provided the cDNA or gDNA that made up the material.

Sequencing was performed on peripheral blood. This clonotype was obtained from a man aged 50 to 59 with acute or convalescent COVID-19. This rearrangement joins TRBV10-3 to TRBJ2-2; 11 nucleotides line up with TRBD2. In DNA form, the CDR3 reads TGTGCCATCAGCGGATCACTAGCGGGGGCCTCGAACACCGGGGAGCTGTTTTTT. Its translation: CAISGSLAGASNTGELFF.